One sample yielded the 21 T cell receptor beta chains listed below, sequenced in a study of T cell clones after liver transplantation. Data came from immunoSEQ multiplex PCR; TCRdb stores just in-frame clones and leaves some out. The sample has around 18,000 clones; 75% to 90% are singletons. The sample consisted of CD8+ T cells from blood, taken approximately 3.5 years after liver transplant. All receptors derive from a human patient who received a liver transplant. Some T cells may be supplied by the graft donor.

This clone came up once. This CDR3 reads CASSMSGVGYTF. CDR3 DNA: TGTGCCAGTAGTATGTCGGGGGTTGGCTACACCTTC. The rearrangement links TRBV19 to TRBJ1-2, with a weak D call TRBD1 (5 bases). Trimming shortened V by 3 bases and J by 7 bases, and 9 bases separated the two germline ends. Looked up from germline, CDR1 is LNHDA and CDR2 is SQIVND (reference sequence). The CDR3 is 12 amino acids. Full variable domain (outside the CDR3, taken from reference TRBV19 and TRBJ1-2): DGGITQSPKYLFRKEGQNVTLSCEQNLNHDAMYWYRQDPGQGLRLIYYSQIVNDFQKGDIAEGYSVSREKKESFPLTVTSAQKNPTAFYLCASSMSGVGYTFGSGTRLTVV.

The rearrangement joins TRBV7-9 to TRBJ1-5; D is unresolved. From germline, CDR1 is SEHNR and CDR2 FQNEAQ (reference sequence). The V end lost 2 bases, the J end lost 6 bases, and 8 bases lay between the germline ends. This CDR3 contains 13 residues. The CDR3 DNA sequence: TGTGCCAGCAGCTTATTAGGACCTCAGCCCCAGCATTTT. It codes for CASSLLGPQPQHF.

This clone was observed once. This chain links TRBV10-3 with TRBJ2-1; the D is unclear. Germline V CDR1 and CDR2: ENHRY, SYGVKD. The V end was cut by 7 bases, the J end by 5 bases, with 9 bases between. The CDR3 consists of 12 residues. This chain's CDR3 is CAITVADNEQFF. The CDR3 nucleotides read TGTGCCATCACGGTCGCTGACAATGAGCAGTTCTTC.

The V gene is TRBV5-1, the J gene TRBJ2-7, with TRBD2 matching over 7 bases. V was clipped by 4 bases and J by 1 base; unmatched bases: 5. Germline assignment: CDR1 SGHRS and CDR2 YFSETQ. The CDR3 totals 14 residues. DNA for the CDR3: TGCGCCAGCAGCCCGGGAGGCCCTTCCTACGAGCAGTACTTC. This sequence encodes CASSPGGPSYEQYF. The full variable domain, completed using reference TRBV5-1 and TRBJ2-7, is KAGVTQTPRYLIKTRGQQVTLSCSPISGHRSVSWYQQTPGQGLQFLFEYFSETQRNKGNFPGRFSGRQFSNSRSEMNVSTLELGDSALYLCASSPGGPSYEQYFGPGTRLTVT.

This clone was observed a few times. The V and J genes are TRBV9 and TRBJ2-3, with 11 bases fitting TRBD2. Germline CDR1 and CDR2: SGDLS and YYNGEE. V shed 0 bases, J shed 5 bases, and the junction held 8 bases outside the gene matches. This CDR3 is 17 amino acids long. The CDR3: CASSVVPTSGSLDTQYF. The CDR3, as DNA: TGTGCCAGCAGCGTAGTTCCAACTAGCGGGAGTCTAGATACGCAGTATTTT.

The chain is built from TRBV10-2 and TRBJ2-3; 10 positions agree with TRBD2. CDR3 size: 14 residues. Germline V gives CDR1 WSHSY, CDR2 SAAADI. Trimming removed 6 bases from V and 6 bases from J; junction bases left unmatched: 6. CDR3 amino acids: CASSRTSGSDTQYF. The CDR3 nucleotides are TGCGCCAGCAGCCGGACTAGCGGCTCTGATACGCAGTATTTT.

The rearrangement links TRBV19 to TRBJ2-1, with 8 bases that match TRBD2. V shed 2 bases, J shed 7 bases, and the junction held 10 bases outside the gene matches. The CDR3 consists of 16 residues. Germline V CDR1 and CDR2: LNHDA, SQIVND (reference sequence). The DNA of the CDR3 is TGTGCCAGTAGTATAAGGAGGCTAGCGGGCCCTAATGAGCAGTTCTTC. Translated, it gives CASSIRRLAGPNEQFF.

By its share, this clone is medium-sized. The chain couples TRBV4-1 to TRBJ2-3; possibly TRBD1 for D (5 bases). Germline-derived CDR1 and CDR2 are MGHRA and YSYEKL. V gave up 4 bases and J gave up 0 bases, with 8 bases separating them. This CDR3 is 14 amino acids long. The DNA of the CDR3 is TGCGCCAGCAGCCTAGGGGTCAGCACAGATACGCAGTATTTT. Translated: CASSLGVSTDTQYF.

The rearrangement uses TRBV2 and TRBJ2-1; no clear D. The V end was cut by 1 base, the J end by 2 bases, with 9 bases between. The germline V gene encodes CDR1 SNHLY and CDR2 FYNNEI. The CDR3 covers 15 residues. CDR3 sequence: CASSEGDPAYNEQFF. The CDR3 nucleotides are TGTGCCAGCAGTGAAGGGGATCCGGCCTACAATGAGCAGTTCTTC.

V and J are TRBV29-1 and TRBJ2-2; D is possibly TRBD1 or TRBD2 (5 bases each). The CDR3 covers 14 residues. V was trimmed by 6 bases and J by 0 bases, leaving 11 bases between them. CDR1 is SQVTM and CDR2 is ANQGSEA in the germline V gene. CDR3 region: CSVGVLANTGELFF. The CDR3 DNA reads TGCAGCGTGGGGGTGCTAGCGAACACCGGGGAGCTGTTTTTT.

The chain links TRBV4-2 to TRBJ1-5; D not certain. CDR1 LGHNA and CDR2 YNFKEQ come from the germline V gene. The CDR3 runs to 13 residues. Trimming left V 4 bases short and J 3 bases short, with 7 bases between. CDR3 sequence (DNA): TGTGCCAGCAGCCTACAAGCCAATCAGCCCCAGCATTTT. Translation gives CASSLQANQPQHF.

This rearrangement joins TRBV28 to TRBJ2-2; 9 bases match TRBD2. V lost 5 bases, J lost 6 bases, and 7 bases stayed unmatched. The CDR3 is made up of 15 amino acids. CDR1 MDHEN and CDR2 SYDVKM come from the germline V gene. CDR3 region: CASSEGGRAAGELFF. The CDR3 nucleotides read TGTGCCAGCAGTGAGGGCGGGAGGGCCGCCGGGGAGCTGTTTTTT.

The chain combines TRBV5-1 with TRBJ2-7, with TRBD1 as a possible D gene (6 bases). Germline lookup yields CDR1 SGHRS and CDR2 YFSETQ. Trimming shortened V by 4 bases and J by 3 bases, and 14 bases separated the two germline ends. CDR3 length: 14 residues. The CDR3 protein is CASSLRQANYEQYF. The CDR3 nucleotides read TGCGCCAGCAGCCTAAGACAGGCGAACTACGAGCAGTACTTC.

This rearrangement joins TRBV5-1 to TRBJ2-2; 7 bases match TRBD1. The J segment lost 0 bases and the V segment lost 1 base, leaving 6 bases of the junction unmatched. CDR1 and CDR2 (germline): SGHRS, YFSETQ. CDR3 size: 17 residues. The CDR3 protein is CASSLRGTGANTGELFF. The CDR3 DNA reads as TGCGCCAGCAGCTTGAGAGGAACAGGGGCGAACACCGGGGAGCTGTTTTTT.

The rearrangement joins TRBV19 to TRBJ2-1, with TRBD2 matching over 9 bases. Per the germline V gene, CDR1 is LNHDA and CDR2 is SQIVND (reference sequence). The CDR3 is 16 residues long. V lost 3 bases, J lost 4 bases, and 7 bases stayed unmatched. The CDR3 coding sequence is TGTGCCAGTAGTATCCGGCTAGCGGGGTTGTACAATGAGCAGTTCTTC. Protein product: CASSIRLAGLYNEQFF. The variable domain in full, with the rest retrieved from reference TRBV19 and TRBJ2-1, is DGGITQSPKYLFRKEGQNVTLSCEQNLNHDAMYWYRQDPGQGLRLIYYSQIVNDFQKGDIAEGYSVSREKKESFPLTVTSAQKNPTAFYLCASSIRLAGLYNEQFFGPGTRLTVL.

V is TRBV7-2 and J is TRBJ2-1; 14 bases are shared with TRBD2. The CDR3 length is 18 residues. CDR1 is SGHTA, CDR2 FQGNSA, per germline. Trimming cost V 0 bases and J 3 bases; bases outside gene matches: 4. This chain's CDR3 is CASSLAPGTSGGYNEQFF. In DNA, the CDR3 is TGTGCCAGCAGCTTAGCCCCCGGGACTAGCGGGGGCTACAATGAGCAGTTCTTC.

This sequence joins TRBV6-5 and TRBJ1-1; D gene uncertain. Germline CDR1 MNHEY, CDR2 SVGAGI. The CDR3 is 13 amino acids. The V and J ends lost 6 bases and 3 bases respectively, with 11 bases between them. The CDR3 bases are TGTGCCAGCAGCCTCCGTGGGGACACTGAAGCTTTCTTT. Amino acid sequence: CASSLRGDTEAFF.

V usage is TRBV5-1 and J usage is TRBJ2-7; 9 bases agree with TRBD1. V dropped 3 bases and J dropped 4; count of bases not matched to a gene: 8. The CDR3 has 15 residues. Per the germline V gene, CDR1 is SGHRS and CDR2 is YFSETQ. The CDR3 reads CASSYPGQGFYEQYF. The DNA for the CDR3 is TGCGCCAGCAGCTATCCGGGACAGGGATTTTACGAGCAGTACTTC.

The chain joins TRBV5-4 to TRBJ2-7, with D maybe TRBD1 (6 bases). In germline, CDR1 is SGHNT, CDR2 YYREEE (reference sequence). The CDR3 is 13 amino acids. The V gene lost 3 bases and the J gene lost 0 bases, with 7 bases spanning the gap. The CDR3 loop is CASSWDNSYEQYF. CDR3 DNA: TGTGCCAGCAGCTGGGACAACTCCTACGAGCAGTACTTC.

CDR3 sequence reads: CASSESLIGGSNEKLFF. DNA of the CDR3: TGTGCCAGCAGTGAAAGTTTGATCGGAGGGTCTAATGAAAAACTGTTTTTT. This chain links TRBV2 with TRBJ1-4; D unresolved. The CDR3 spans 17 residues. V was cut by 2 bases and J by 3 bases, with 16 bases left in between. The germline V gene has CDR1 SNHLY and CDR2 FYNNEI.

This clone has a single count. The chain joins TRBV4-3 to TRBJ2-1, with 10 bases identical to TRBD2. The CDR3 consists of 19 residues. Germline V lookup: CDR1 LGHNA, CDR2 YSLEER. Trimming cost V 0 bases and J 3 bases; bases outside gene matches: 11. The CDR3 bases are TGCGCCAGCAGCCAAGATGCTGCGAGAGCGGGAGGGCTCTACAATGAGCAGTTCTTC. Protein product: CASSQDAARAGGLYNEQFF.